This TCR beta chain was found in a study of blood T cells in healthy people across ages. A second PCR of about 6 to 11 cycles used a sample-barcoded 5' primer and a J-beta primer mix. MiXCR was run by TCRdb on the 5' RACE reads, yielding one entry per CDR3 protein. The sample has some 760,000 distinct CDR3 sequences, 20% to 30% seen once. A remark on this clonotype: Its ends do not fully match the called genes, so a read error is possible.

The CDR3 loop spans 14 amino acids. Samples each had at least 5 micrograms of total RNA extracted. This sample was also put to use in a study of T cells of mothers and their children.

The sequence derives from a boy aged 5-17 years in good health. The sample taken for sequencing was blood. The chain recombines TRBV12-3 or TRBV12-4 with TRBJ1-3; the D gene is possibly TRBD1 (5 bases). CDR3 nucleotide sequence: TGTGCCAGCAGCTTAGGGGCGCTCGGAAACACCATATATTTT. Encoded protein: CASSLGALGNTIYF.